The clone carrying this T cell receptor (beta chain) has just a few counts. CDR3 size: 11 residues. Germline V gene data show CDR1 as SQVTM and CDR2 as ANQGSEA. Trimming removed 4 bases from V and 3 bases from J, with 6 bases in between. Here immunoSEQ multiplex PCR was the method, and the copy in TCRdb shows in-frame clones only, minus some. The sample shows 5,000 to 6,000 clones, roughly a tenth of them seen only once. This specimen belongs to a study of tumour-infiltrating T cells in Burkitt lymphoma. Study details: Repertoire clonality predicted overall and progression-free survival.

The sequence was obtained from a human donor with diffuse large B-cell lymphoma. The sample was tumor tissue. The chain links TRBV29-1 to TRBJ1-2; D uncertain. CDR3 nucleotides: TGCAGCGTTGGGGCGGACTATGGCTACACCTTC. As protein: CSVGADYGYTF. The full variable domain, in which reference TRBV29-1 and TRBJ1-2 provide the parts outside the CDR3, is SAVISQKPSRDICQRGTSLTIQCQVDSQVTMMFWYRQQPGQSLTLIATANQGSEATYESGFVIDKFPISRPNLTFSTLTVSNMSPEDSSIYLCSVGADYGYTFGSGTRLTVV.